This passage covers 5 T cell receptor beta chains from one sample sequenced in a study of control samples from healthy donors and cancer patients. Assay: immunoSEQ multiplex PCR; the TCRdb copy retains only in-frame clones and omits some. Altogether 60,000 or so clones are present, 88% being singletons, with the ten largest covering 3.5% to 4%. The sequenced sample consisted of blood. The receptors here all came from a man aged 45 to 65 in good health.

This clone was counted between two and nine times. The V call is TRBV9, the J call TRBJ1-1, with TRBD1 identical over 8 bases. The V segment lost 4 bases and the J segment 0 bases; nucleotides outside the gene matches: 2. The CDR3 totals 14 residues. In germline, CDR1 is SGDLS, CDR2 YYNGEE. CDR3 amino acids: CASSTGGMNTEAFF. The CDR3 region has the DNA TGTGCCAGCAGCACAGGGGGTATGAACACTGAAGCTTTCTTT.

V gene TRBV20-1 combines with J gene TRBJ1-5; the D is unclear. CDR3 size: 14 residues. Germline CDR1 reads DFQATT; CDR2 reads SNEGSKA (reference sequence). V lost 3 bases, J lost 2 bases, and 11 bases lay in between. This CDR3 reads CSASPGVGNQPQHF. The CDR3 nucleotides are TGCAGTGCTAGTCCGGGCGTGGGCAATCAGCCCCAGCATTTT.

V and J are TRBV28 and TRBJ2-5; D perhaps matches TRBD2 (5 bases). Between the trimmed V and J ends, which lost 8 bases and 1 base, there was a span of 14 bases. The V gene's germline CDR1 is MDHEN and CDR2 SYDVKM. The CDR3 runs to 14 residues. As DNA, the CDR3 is TGTGCCAGCCGCATGGGAGTCCTCCAAGAGACCCAGTACTTC. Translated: CASRMGVLQETQYF. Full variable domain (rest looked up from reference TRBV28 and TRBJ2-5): DVKVTQSSRYLVKRTGEKVFLECVQDMDHENMFWYRQDPGLGLRLIYFSYDVKMKEKGDIPEGYSVSREKKERFSLILESASTNQTSMYLCASRMGVLQETQYFGPGTRLLVL.

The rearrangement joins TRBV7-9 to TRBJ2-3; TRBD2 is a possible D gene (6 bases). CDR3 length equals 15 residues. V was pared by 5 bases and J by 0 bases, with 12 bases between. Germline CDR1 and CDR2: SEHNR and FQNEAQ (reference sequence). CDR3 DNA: TGTGCCAGCAGCCCCCTCAGCGGGAGCACAGATACGCAGTATTTT. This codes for CASSPLSGSTDTQYF.

The CDR3 sequence is CASSLGVTGLGYTF. CDR3 DNA: TGTGCCAGCAGCTTAGGGGTGACAGGGCTCGGCTACACCTTC. V usage is TRBV7-2 and J usage is TRBJ1-2, with TRBD1 matching over 7 bases. Germline CDR1 SGHTA, CDR2 FQGNSA. J lost 8 bases, V lost 1 base, and 7 bases had no gene match. The CDR3 consists of 14 residues. Full variable domain (missing parts from reference TRBV7-2 and TRBJ1-2): GAGVSQSPSNKVTEKGKDVELRCDPISGHTALYWYRQSLGQGLEFLIYFQGNSAPDKSGLPSDRFSAERTGGSVSTLTIQRTQQEDSAVYLCASSLGVTGLGYTFGSGTRLTVV.